This record looks at one TCR beta chain sequence and its context. Its antigen is not identified. This CDR3 is built from 15 residues. Germline CDR1 is KGHSH and CDR2 is LQKENI. V gave up 3 bases and J gave up 4 bases, with 15 bases separating them. This record belongs to a study of T-cell memory formation after mild COVID-19. Overall study results and limits: Some clones that responded were present in memory (sampled pre-infection), which suggests cross-reactive memory joined. Later expanders leaned CD4+, whereas day 15 to 85 contracting clones were balanced CD4/CD8. Whether second-wave clones peaking at day 37 were SARS-CoV-2 specific went unconfirmed.

TCRdb re-analysed the 5' RACE reads in MiXCR, keeping a single row per CDR3 protein. The sample yields roughly 600,000 distinct CDR3 sequences, roughly 18% seen once. This chain connects TRBV18 to TRBJ1-2, with D perhaps matching TRBD1 (5 bases). The TCR originated in an adult woman who had mild COVID-19 (a few samples of this study predate the infection). Cell type and time point are not known. The sequencing input was PBMCs or a T cell subset sorted from them (not recorded which). This chain's CDR3 is CASSPKVDSLYGYTF. The CDR3 DNA reads TGTGCCAGCTCACCTAAAGTAGACAGCCTCTATGGCTACACCTTC.